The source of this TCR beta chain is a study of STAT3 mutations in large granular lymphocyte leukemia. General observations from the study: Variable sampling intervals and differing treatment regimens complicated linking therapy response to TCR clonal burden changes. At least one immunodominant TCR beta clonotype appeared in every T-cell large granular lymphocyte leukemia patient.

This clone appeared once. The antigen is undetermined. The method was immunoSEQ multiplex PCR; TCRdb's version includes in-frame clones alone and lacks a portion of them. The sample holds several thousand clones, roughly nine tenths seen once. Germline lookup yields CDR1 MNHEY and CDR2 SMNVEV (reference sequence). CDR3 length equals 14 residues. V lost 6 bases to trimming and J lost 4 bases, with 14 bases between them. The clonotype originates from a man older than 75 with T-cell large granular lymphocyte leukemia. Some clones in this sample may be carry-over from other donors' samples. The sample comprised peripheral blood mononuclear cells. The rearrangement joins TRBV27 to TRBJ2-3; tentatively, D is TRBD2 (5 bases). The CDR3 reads CASRSTSPPDTQYF. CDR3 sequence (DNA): TGTGCCAGCAGGTCTACTAGTCCCCCAGATACGCAGTATTTT.